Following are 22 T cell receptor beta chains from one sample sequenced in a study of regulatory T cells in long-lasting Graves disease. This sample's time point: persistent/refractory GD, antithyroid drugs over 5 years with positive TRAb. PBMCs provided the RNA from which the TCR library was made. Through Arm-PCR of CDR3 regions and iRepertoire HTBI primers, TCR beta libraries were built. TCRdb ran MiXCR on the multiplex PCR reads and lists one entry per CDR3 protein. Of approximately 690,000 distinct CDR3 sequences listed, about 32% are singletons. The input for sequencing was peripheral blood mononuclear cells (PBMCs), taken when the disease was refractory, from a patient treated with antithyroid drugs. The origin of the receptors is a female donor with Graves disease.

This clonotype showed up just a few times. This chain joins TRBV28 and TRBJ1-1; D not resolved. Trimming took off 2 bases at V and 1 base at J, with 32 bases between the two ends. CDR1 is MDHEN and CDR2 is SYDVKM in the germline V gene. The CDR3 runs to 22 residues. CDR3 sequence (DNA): TGTGCCAGCAGTTTAAGCGCAGGCCTCGGGCGGGTAGGAGGGATGGGGAACACTGAAGCTTTCTTT. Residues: CASSLSAGLGRVGGMGNTEAFF. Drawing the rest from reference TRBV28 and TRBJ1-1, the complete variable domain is DVKVTQSSRYLVKRTGEKVFLECVQDMDHENMFWYRQDPGLGLRLIYFSYDVKMKEKGDIPEGYSVSREKKERFSLILESASTNQTSMYLCASSLSAGLGRVGGMGNTEAFFGQGTRLTVV.

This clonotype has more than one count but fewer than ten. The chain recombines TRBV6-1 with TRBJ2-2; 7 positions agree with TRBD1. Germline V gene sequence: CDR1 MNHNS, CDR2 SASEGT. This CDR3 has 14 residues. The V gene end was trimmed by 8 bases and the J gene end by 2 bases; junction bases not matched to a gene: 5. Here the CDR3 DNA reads TGTGCCAGCCAAGGGACAGAAAACACCGGGGAGCTGTTTTTT. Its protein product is CASQGTENTGELFF.

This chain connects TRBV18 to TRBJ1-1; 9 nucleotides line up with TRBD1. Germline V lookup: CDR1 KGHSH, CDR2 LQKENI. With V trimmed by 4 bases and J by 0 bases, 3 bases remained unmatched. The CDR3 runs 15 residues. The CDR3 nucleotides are TGTGCCAGCTCACAAGGACAGGGGATGAACACTGAAGCTTTCTTT. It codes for CASSQGQGMNTEAFF.

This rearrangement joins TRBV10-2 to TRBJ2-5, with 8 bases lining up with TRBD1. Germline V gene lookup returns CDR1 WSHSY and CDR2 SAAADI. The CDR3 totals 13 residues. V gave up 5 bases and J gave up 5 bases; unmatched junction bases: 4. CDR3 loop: CASSRTGFETQYF. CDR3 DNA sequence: TGCGCCAGCAGTCGGACAGGGTTCGAGACCCAGTACTTC.

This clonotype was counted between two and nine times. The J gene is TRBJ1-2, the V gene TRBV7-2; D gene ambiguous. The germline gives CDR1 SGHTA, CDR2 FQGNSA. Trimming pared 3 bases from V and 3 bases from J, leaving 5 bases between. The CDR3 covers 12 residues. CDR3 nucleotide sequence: TGTGCCAGCAGCTTGTTTTACTATGGCTACACCTTC. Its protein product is CASSLFYYGYTF.

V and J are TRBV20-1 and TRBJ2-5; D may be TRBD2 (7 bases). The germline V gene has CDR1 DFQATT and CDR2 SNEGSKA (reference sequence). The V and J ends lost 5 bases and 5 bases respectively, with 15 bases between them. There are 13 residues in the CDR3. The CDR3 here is CSASDRGAETQYF. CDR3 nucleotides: TGCAGTGCTTCCGACCGGGGGGCGGAGACCCAGTACTTC.

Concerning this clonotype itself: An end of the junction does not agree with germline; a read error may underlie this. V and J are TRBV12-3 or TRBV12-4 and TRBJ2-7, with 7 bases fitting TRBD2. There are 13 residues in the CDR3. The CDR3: CASSWASGYEQHF. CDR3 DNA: TGTGCCAGCAGTTGGGCTAGCGGCTACGAGCAGCACTTC.

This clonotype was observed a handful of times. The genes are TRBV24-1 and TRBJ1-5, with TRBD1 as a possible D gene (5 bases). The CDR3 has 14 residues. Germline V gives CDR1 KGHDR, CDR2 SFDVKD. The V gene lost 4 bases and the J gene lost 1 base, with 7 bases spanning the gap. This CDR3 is CATSDRTSNQPQHF. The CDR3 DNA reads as TGTGCCACCAGTGACCGGACAAGCAATCAGCCCCAGCATTTT.

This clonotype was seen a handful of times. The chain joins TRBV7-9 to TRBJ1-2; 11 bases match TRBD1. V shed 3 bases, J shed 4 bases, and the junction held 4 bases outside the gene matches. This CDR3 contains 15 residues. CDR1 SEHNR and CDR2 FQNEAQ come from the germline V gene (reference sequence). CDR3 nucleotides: TGTGCCAGCAGCTTCGGGACAGGGGGGAGCTATGGCTACACCTTC. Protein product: CASSFGTGGSYGYTF.

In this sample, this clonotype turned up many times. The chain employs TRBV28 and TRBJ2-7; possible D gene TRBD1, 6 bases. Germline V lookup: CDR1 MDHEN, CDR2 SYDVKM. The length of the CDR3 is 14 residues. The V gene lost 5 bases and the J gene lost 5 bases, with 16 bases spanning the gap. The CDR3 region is CASSTGPTGNEQYF. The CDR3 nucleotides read TGTGCCAGCAGTACAGGGCCCACCGGGAACGAGCAGTACTTC. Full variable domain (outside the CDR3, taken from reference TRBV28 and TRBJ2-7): DVKVTQSSRYLVKRTGEKVFLECVQDMDHENMFWYRQDPGLGLRLIYFSYDVKMKEKGDIPEGYSVSREKKERFSLILESASTNQTSMYLCASSTGPTGNEQYFGPGTRLTVT.

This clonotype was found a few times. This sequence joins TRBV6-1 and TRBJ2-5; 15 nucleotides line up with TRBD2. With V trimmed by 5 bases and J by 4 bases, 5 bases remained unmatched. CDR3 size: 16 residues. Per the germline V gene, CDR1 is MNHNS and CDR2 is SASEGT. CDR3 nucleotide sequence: TGTGCCAGCAGTCAACGGACTAGCGGGAGGGGAGAGACCCAGTACTTC. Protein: CASSQRTSGRGETQYF.

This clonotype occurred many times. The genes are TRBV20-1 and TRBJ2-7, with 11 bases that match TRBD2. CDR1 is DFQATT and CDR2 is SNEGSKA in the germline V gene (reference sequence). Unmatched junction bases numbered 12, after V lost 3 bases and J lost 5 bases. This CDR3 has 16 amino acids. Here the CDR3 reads CSASGASGRSFDEQYF. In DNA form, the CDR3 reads TGCAGTGCTAGTGGGGCTAGCGGGAGGTCGTTCGACGAGCAGTACTTC.

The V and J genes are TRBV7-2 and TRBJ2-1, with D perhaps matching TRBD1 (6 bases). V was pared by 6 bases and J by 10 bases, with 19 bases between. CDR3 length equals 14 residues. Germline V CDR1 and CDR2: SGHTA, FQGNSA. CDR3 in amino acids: CASSSGTIGREQFF. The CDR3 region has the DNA TGTGCCAGCAGTTCCGGGACAATAGGACGGGAGCAGTTCTTC.

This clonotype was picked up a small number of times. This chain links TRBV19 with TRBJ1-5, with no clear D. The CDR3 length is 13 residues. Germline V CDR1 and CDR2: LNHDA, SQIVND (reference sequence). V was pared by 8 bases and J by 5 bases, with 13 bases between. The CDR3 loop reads CASWGWEDQPQHF. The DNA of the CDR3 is TGTGCCAGTTGGGGTTGGGAGGATCAGCCCCAGCATTTT.

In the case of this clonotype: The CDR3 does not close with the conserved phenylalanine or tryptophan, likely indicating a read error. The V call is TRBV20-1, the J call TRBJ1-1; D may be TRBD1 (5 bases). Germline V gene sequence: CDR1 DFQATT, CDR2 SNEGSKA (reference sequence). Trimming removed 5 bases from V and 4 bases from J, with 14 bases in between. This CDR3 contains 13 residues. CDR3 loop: CSAPTQGLTEAFL. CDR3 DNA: TGCAGTGCTCCTACCCAGGGCCTCACTGAAGCTTTCCTT.

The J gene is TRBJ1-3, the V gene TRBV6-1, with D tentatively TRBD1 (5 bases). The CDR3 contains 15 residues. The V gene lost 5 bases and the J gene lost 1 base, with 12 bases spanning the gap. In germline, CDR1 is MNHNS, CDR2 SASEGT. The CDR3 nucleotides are TGTGCCAGCAGTACTCAGGGTGCTTCTGGAAACACCATATATTTT. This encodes CASSTQGASGNTIYF.

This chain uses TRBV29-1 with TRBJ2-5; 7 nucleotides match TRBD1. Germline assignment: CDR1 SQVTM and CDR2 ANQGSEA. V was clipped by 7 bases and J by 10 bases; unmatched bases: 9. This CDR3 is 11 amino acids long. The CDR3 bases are TGCAGCGGCAGACAGGGTGTGAACCAGTACTTC. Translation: CSGRQGVNQYF.

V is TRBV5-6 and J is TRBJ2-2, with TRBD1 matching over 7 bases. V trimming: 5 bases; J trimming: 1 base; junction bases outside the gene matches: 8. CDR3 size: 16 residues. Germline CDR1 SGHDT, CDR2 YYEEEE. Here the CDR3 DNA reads TGTGCCAGCAGGCAACCCGGGACAGAGAACACCGGGGAGCTGTTTTTT. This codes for CASRQPGTENTGELFF.

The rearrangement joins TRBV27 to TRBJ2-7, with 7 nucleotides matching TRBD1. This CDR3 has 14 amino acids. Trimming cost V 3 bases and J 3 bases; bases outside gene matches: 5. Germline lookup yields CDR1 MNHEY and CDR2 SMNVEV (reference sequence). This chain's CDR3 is CASSFGTAFYEQYF. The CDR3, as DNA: TGTGCCAGCAGTTTCGGGACAGCTTTCTACGAGCAGTACTTC.

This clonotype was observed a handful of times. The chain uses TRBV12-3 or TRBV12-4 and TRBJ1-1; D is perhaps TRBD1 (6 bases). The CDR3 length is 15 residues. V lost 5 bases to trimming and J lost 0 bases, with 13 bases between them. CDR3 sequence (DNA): TGTGCCAGCAGTCTTCAACAGGGACTGAACACTGAAGCTTTCTTT. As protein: CASSLQQGLNTEAFF.

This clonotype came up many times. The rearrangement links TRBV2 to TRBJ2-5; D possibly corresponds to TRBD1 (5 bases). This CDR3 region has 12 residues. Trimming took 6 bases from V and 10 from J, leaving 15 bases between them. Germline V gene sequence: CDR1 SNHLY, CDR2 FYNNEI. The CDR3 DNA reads TGTGCCAGCAGCCAAAGGGGTTTGGACCAGTACTTC. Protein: CASSQRGLDQYF.

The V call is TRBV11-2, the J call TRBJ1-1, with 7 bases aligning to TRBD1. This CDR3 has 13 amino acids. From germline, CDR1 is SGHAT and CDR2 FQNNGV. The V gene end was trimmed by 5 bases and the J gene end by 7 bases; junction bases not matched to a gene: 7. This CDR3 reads CASSLGQPYEAFF. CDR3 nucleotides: TGTGCCAGCAGCCTGGGACAGCCATATGAAGCTTTCTTT.